This TCR beta chain came from a study of T cell responses to AZD1222 COVID-19 vaccine. Assay used: immunoSEQ multiplex PCR; TCRdb lists only in-frame clones, some missing. This table has approximately 70,000 clones, about 85% appearing once. Only one count was recorded for this clone. Its antigen is unidentified. General study results and limits: Only a handful of people who got AZD1222 tested seropositive at baseline.

The source was peripheral blood, collected on day 0 of AZD1222 vaccination. This clonotype was obtained from an adult in good health.

The CDR3: CASRDSNYNEQFF. The CDR3 DNA is TGTGCCAGCAGGGACTCCAACTACAATGAGCAGTTCTTC. The J gene is TRBJ2-1, the V gene TRBV5-4; weak D call: TRBD2 (5 bases). The CDR3 loop spans 13 amino acids. V lost 5 bases and J lost 3, with 9 bases in between. Germline-derived CDR1 and CDR2 are SGHNT and YYREEE (reference sequence).